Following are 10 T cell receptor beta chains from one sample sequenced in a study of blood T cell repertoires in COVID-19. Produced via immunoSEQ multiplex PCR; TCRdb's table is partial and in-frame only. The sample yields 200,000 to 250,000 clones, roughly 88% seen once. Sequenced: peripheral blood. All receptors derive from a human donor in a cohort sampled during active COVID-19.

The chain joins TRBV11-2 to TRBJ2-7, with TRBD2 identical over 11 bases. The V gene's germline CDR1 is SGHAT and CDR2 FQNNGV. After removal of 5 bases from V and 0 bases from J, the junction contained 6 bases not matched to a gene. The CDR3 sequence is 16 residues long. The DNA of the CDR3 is TGTGCCAGCAGCGGGGGGCTAGCGGGAGGCTCCTACGAGCAGTACTTC. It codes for CASSGGLAGGSYEQYF. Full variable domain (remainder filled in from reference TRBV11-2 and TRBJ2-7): EAGVAQSPRYKIIEKRQSVAFWCNPISGHATLYWYQQILGQGPKLLIQFQNNGVVDDSQLPKDRFSAERLKGVDSTLKIQPAKLEDSAVYLCASSGGLAGGSYEQYFGPGTRLTVT.

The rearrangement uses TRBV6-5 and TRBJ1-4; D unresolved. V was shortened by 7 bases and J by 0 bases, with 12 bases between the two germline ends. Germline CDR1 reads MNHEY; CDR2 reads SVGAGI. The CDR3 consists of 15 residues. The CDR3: CASKYTGTTNEKLFF. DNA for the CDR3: TGTGCCAGCAAATACACGGGAACAACTAATGAAAAACTGTTTTTT.

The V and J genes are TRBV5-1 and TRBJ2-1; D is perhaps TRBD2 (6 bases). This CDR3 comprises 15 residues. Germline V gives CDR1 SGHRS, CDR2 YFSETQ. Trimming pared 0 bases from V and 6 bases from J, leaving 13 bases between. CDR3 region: CASSLATHGGNEQFF. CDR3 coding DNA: TGCGCCAGCAGCTTGGCCACTCACGGGGGCAATGAGCAGTTCTTC.

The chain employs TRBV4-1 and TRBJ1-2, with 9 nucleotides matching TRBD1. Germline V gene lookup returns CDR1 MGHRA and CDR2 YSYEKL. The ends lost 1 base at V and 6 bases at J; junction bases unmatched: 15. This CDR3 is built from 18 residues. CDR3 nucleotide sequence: TGCGCCAGCAGCCAAGGACGACAGGGGGAGGGAGTAGCGGATGGCTACACCTTC. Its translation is CASSQGRQGEGVADGYTF.

The CDR3 sequence: CASSLTGQTSTDTQYF. In nucleotides, the CDR3 is TGTGCCAGCAGTTTGACGGGACAGACCAGCACAGATACGCAGTATTTT. The chain has TRBV27 and TRBJ2-3, with 7 nucleotides matching TRBD1. Germline-derived CDR1 and CDR2 are MNHEY and SMNVEV (reference sequence). J lost 0 bases, V lost 3 bases, and 6 bases had no gene match. This CDR3 has 16 residues.

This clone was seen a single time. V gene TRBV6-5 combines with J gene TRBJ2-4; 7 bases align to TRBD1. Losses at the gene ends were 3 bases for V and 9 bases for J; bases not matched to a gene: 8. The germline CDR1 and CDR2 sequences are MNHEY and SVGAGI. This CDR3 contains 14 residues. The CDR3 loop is CASSYTGQASIQYF. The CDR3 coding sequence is TGTGCCAGCAGTTATACAGGACAGGCGAGCATTCAGTACTTC.

CDR3 protein: CASSYGGSGTGELFF. The CDR3 DNA is TGTGCCAGCAGTTATGGGGGGTCAGGCACCGGGGAGCTGTTTTTT. The rearrangement uses TRBV6-6 and TRBJ2-2, with D possibly TRBD2 on 6 matching bases. CDR1 is MNHNY, CDR2 SVGAGI, per germline (reference sequence). The CDR3 spans 15 residues. The V end lost 3 bases, the J end lost 4 bases, and 12 bases lay between the germline ends.

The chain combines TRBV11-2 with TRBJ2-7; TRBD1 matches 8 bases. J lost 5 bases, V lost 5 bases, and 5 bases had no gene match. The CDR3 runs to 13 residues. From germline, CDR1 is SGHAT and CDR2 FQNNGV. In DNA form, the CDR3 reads TGTGCCAGCAGCCGCGACAGGGGCCACGAGCAGTACTTC. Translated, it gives CASSRDRGHEQYF.

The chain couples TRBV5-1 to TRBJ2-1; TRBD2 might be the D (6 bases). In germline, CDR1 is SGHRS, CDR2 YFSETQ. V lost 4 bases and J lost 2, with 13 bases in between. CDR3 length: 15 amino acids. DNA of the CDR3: TGCGCCAGCAGCCCGGGAGTCCTGACCTACAATGAGCAGTTCTTC. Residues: CASSPGVLTYNEQFF. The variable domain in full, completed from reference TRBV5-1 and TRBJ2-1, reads KAGVTQTPRYLIKTRGQQVTLSCSPISGHRSVSWYQQTPGQGLQFLFEYFSETQRNKGNFPGRFSGRQFSNSRSEMNVSTLELGDSALYLCASSPGVLTYNEQFFGPGTRLTVL.

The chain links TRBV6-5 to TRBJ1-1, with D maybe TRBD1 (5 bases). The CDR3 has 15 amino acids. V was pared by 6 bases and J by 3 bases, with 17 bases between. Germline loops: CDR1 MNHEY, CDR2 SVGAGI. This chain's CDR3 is CASRPDGQGDTEAFF. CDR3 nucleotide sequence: TGTGCCAGCAGGCCGGACGGCCAAGGGGACACTGAAGCTTTCTTT.